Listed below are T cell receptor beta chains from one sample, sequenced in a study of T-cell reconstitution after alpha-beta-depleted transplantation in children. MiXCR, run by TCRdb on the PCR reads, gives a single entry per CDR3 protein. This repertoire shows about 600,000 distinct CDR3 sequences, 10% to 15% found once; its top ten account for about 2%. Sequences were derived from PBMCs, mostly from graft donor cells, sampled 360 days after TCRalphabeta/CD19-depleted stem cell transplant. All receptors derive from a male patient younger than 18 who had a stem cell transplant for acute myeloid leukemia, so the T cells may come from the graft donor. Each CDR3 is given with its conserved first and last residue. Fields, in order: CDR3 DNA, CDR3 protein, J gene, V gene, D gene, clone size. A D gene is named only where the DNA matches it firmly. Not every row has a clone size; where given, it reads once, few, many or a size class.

TGTGCCAGCAGTTCAGGGGCCTCTTTGTACGAGCAGTACTTC CASSSGASLYEQYF TRBJ2-7 TRBV28 . .
TGCAGCGTTGAAGGACAGGGGAACACCGGGGAGCTGTTTTTT CSVEGQGNTGELFF TRBJ2-2 TRBV29-1 TRBD1 many
TGCTGTGCTAGAGCCCCCGCAGGTCCGTCCTACAATGAGCAGTTCTTC CCARAPAGPSYNEQFF TRBJ2-1 TRBV20-1 . .
TGTGCCAGCAGATACTACAGGGGGGACCACTATGGCTACACCTTC CASRYYRGDHYGYTF TRBJ1-2 TRBV6-5 TRBD1 few
TGTGCCTGGAGTGTACATCAAGGGGGCTGGGGGGAGACCCAGTACTTC CAWSVHQGGWGETQYF TRBJ2-5 TRBV30 TRBD1 .
TGTGCCAGCAGTTTAGCGGGAGGGCCCCCGAATGAGCAGTTCTTC CASSLAGGPPNEQFF TRBJ2-1 TRBV6-2/TRBV6-3 TRBD2 .
TGTGCCGGACAGGGCAGGGACTCCTATAATTCACCCCTCCACTTT CAGQGRDSYNSPLHF TRBJ1-6 TRBV28 TRBD1 .
TGTGCCAGCAGCACAGGGGACACCATATATTTT CASSTGDTIYF TRBJ1-3 TRBV12-3/TRBV12-4 TRBD1 .
TGTGCCAGCAGCGTAGCTCCTCTCGGGAACTACAATGAGCAGTTCTTC CASSVAPLGNYNEQFF TRBJ2-1 TRBV9 . few
TGTGCCAGGAGAGCCAGACTAGCGGGAGGTACCTACGAGCAGTACTTC CARRARLAGGTYEQYF TRBJ2-7 TRBV2 TRBD2 .
TGTGCCAGCAGCTATATTAGCGGGGAGGGCCCGGAGACCCAGTACTTC CASSYISGEGPETQYF TRBJ2-5 TRBV6-5 TRBD2 .